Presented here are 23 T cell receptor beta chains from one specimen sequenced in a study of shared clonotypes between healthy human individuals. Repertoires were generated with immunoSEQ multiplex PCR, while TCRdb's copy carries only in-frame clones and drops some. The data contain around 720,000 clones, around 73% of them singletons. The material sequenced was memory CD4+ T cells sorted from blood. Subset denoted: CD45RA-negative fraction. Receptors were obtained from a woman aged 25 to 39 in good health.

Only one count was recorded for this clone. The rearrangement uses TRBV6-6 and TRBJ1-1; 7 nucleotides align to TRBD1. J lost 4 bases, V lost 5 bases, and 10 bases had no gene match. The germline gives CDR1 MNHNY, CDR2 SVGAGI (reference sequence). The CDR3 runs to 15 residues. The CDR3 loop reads CASSPTGSGGTEAFF. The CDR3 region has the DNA TGTGCCAGCAGTCCAACGGGGTCAGGGGGCACTGAAGCTTTCTTT.

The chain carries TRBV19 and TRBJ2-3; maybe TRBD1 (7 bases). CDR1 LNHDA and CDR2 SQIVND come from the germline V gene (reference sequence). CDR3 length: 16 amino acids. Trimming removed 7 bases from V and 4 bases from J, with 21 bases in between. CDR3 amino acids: CASTGGRRATADTQYF. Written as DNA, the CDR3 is TGTGCCAGTACAGGGGGGAGAAGAGCAACAGCAGATACGCAGTATTTT.

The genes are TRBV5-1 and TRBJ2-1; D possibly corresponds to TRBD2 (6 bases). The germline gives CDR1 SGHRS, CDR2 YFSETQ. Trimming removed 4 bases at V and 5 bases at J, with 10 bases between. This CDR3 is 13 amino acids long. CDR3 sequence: CASSAGRHNEQFF. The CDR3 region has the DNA TGCGCCAGCAGCGCGGGACGGCACAATGAGCAGTTCTTC. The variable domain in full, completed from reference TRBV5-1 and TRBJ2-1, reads KAGVTQTPRYLIKTRGQQVTLSCSPISGHRSVSWYQQTPGQGLQFLFEYFSETQRNKGNFPGRFSGRQFSNSRSEMNVSTLELGDSALYLCASSAGRHNEQFFGPGTRLTVL.

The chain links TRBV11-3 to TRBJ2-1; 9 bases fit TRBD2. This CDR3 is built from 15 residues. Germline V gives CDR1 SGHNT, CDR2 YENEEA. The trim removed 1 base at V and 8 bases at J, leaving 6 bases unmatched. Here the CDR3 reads CASSLGAGGPHEQFF. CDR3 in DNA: TGTGCCAGCAGCTTAGGGGCGGGAGGGCCGCATGAGCAGTTCTTC.

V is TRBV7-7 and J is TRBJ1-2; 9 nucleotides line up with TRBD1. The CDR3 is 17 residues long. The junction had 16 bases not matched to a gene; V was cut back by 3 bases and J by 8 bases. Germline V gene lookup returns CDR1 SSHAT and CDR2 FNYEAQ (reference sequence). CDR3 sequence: CASSLWAPGTGKAGYTF. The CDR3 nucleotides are TGTGCCAGCAGCTTGTGGGCCCCAGGGACAGGGAAAGCGGGCTACACCTTC. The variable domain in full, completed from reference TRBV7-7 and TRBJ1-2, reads GAGVSQSPRYKVTKRGQDVTLRCDPISSHATLYWYQQALGQGPEFLTYFNYEAQPDKSGLPSDRFSAERPEGSISTLTIQRTEQRDSAMYRCASSLWAPGTGKAGYTFGSGTRLTVV.

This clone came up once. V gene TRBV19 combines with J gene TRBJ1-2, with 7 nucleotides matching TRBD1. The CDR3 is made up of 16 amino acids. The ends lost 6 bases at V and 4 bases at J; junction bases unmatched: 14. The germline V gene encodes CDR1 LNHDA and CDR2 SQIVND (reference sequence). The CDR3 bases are TGTGCCAGTAGCCCAAAGTCCGGGACAGCGACCTATGGCTACACCTTC. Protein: CASSPKSGTATYGYTF.

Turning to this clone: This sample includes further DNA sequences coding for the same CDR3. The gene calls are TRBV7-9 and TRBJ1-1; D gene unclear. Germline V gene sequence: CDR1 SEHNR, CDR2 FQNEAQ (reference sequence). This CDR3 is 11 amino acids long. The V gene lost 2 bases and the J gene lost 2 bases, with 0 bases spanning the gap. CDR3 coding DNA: TGTGCCAGCAGCTTAAACACTGAAGCTTTCTTT. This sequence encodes CASSLNTEAFF.

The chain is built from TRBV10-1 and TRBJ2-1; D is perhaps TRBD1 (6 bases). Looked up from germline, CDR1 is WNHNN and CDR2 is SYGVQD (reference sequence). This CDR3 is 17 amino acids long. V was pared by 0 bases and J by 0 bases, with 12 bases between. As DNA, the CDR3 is TGCGCCAGCAGTGAGTCTAGGGTAGGGGGCTCCTACAATGAGCAGTTCTTC. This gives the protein CASSESRVGGSYNEQFF.

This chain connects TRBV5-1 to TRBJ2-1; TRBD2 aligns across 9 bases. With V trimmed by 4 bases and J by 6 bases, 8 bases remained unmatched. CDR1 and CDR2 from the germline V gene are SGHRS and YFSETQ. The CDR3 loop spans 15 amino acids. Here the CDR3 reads CASSVTGTSTNEQFF. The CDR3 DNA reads TGCGCCAGCAGCGTCACCGGGACTAGCACCAATGAGCAGTTCTTC.

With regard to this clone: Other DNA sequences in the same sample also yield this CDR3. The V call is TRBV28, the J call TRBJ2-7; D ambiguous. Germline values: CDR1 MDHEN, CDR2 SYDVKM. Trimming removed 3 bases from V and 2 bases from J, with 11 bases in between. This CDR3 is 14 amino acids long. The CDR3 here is CASSLRQTTYEQYF. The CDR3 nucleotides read TGTGCCAGCAGTTTGCGGCAAACCACCTACGAGCAGTACTTC.

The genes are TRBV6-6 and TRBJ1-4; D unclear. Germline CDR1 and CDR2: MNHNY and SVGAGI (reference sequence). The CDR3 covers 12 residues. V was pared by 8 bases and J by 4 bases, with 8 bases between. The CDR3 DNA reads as TGTGCCAGCTTGGCAGTTAATGAAAAACTGTTTTTT. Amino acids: CASLAVNEKLFF.

CDR3 sequence reads: CSVGTGGGNYGYTF. CDR3 coding DNA: TGCAGCGTCGGTACAGGGGGCGGCAACTATGGCTACACCTTC. V and J are TRBV29-1 and TRBJ1-2, with TRBD1 matching over 9 bases. V trimming: 6 bases; J trimming: 2 bases; junction bases outside the gene matches: 7. In germline, CDR1 is SQVTM, CDR2 ANQGSEA. This CDR3 is 14 amino acids long. The variable domain in full, completed from reference TRBV29-1 and TRBJ1-2, reads SAVISQKPSRDICQRGTSLTIQCQVDSQVTMMFWYRQQPGQSLTLIATANQGSEATYESGFVIDKFPISRPNLTFSTLTVSNMSPEDSSIYLCSVGTGGGNYGYTFGSGTRLTVV.

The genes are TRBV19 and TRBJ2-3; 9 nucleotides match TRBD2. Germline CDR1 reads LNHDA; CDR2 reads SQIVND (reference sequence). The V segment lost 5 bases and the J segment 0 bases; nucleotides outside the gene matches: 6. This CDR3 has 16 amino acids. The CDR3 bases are TGTGCCAGTAGTCTCGCGGGAGGGTTTAGCACAGATACGCAGTATTTT. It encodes CASSLAGGFSTDTQYF.

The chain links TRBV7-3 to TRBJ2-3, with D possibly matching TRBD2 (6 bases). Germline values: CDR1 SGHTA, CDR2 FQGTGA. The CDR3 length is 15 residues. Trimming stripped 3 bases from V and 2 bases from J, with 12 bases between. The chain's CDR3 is CASSFEAGPTDTQYF. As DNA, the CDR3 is TGTGCCAGCAGCTTCGAGGCGGGACCCACAGATACGCAGTATTTT.

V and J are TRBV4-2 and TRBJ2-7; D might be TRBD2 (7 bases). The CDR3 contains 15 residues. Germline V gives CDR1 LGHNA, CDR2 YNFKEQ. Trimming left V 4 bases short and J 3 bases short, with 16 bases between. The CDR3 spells CASSPFLGGDYEQYF. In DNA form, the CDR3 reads TGTGCCAGCAGCCCCTTCCTAGGGGGGGACTACGAGCAGTACTTC.

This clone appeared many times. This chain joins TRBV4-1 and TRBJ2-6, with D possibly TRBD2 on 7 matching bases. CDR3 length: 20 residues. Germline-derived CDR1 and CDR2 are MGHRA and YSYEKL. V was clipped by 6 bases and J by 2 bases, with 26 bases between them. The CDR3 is CASSRSEWGGPSTGANVLTF. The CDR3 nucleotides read TGCGCCAGCAGTCGTTCTGAGTGGGGGGGCCCGTCCACTGGGGCCAACGTCCTGACTTTC.

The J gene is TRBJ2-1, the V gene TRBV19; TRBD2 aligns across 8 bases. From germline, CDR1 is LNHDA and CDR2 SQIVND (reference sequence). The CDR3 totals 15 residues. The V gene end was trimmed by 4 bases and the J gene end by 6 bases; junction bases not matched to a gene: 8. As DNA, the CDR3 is TGTGCCAGTAGTAACAGTAGGCTAGCGGGCAATGAGCAGTTCTTC. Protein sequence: CASSNSRLAGNEQFF.

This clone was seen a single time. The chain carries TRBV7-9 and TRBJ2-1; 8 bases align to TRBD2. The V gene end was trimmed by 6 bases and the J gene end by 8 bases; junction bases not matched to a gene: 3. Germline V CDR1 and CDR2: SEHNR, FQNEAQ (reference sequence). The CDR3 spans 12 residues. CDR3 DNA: TGTGCCAGCAGGAAGCGGGAGTATGAGCAGTTCTTC. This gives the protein CASRKREYEQFF.

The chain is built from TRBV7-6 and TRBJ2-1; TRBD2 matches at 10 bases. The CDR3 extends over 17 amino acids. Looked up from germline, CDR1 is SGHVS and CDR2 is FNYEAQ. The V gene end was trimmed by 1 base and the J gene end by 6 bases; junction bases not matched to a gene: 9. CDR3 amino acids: CASSLGLAGAAGNEQFF. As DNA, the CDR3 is TGTGCCAGCAGCTTAGGTCTAGCGGGAGCGGCCGGCAATGAGCAGTTCTTC.

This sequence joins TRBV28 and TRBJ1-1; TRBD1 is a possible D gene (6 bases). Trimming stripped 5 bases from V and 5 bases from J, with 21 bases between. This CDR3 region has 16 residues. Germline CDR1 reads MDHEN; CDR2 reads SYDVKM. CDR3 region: CASSPRDKNKGTEAFF. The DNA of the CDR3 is TGTGCCAGCAGTCCACGGGACAAGAACAAGGGTACTGAAGCTTTCTTT.

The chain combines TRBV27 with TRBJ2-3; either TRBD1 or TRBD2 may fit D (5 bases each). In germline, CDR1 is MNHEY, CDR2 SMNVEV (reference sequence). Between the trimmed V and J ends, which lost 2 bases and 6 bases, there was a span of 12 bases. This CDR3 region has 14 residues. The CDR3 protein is CASSLRWGSDTQYF. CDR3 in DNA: TGTGCCAGCAGTTTAAGGTGGGGGTCGGATACGCAGTATTTT.

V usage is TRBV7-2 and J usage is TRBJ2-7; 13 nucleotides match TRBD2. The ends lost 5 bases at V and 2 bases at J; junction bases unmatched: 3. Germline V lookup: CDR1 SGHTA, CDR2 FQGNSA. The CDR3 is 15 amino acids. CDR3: CASSQGLAGTYEQYF. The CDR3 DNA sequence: TGTGCCAGCAGCCAGGGACTAGCGGGAACCTACGAGCAGTACTTC.

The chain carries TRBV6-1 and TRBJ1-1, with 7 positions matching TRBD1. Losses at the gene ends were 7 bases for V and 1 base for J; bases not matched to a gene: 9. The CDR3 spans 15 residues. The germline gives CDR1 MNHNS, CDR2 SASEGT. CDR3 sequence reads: CASKRTGGQNTEAFF. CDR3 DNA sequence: TGTGCCAGCAAGCGGACAGGCGGGCAGAACACTGAAGCTTTCTTT.